The sequence of this TCR beta chain was determined in a study of beta chain features in type 1 diabetes. In its sample, this clone was seen once. CD45RO/CCR7/CD25/CD127/CD95/CD27 sorting isolated CD4+ naive, central memory, regulatory and stem cell-like memory cells. The authors reverse transcribed all of the isolated RNA, so sequencing captured expressed TCRB transcripts. Sequencing was performed with immunoSEQ multiplex PCR; in TCRdb, only in-frame clones are kept and a portion is missing. The sample includes 300,000 to 400,000 clones, roughly 11% of them seen just once. Specimen: naive CD4+ T cells from blood. The sequence derives from a woman between 25 and 40 years old in good health.

CDR3 loop: CASSLAYGQGGNGYTF. CDR3 bases: TGCGCCAGCAGCTTGGCCTATGGACAGGGGGGGAATGGCTACACCTTC. V gene TRBV5-1 combines with J gene TRBJ1-2; 10 positions agree with TRBD1. The CDR3 contains 16 residues. Germline V gives CDR1 SGHRS, CDR2 YFSETQ. V shed 0 bases, J shed 6 bases, and the junction held 8 bases outside the gene matches.